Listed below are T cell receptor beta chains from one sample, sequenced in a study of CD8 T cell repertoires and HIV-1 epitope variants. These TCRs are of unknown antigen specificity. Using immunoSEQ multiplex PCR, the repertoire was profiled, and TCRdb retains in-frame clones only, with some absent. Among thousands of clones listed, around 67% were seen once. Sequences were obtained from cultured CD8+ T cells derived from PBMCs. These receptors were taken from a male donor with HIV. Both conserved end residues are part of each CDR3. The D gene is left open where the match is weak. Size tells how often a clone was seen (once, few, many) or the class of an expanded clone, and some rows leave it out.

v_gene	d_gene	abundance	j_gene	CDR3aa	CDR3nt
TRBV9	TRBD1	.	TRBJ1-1	CASSVGAGGLNTEAFF	TGTGCCAGCAGCGTAGGGGCAGGGGGCCTCAACACTGAAGCTTTCTTT
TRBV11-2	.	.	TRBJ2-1	CASSLTGSDEQFF	TGTGCCAGCAGCTTAACAGGCTCGGATGAGCAGTTCTTC
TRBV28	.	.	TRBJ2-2	CASTPIRASTGELFF	TGTGCCAGCACCCCCATCCGGGCCTCCACCGGGGAGCTGTTTTTT
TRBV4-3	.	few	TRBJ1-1	CASSQEPMNTEAFF	TGCGCCAGCAGCCAAGAACCCATGAACACTGAAGCTTTCTTT
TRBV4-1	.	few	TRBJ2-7	CASSRGGLADEQYF	TGCGCCAGCAGCCGAGGGGGGCTAGCTGACGAGCAGTACTTC
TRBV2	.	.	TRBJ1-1	CASSEPGRGDTEAFF	TGTGCCAGCAGTGAACCCGGCCGGGGGGACACTGAAGCTTTCTTT
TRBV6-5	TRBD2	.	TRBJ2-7	CASRELAGGNYEQYF	TGTGCCAGCAGAGAACTAGCGGGAGGGAACTACGAGCAGTACTTC
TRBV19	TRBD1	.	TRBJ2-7	CASSIAQGKYEQYF	TGTGCCAGTAGTATAGCACAGGGGAAATACGAGCAGTACTTC
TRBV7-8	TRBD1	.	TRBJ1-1	CASSPWDSLNTEAFF	TGTGCCAGCAGCCCGTGGGACAGTCTGAACACTGAAGCTTTCTTT
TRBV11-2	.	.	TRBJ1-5	CASSPTGYSNQPQHF	TGTGCCAGCAGCCCGACAGGTTATAGCAATCAGCCCCAGCATTTT
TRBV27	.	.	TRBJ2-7	CASSFGVDEQYF	TGTGCCAGCAGTTTTGGGGTCGACGAGCAGTACTTC
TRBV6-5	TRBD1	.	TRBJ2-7	CASSYVDRAGEQYF	TGTGCCAGCAGTTACGTCGACAGGGCAGGCGAGCAGTACTTC
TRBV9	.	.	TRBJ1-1	CASSAGEILNTEAFF	TGTGCCAGCAGCGCCGGGGAGATTTTGAACACTGAAGCTTTCTTT
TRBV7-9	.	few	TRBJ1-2	CASSPAGGNYGYTF	TGTGCCAGCAGCCCCGCCGGGGGGAACTATGGCTACACCTTC
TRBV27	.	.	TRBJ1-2	CASSSSGDLVYGYTF	TGTGCCAGCAGTTCATCAGGGGATCTGGTCTATGGCTACACCTTC
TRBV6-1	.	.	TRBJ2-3	CASSEARVGTDTQYF	TGTGCCAGCAGTGAAGCAAGGGTAGGCACAGATACGCAGTATTTT
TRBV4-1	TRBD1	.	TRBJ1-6	CASSQGTGGNSPLHF	TGCGCCAGCAGCCAGGGGACAGGGGGCAATTCACCCCTCCACTTT
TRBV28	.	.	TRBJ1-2	CASSLHPTDYDYGYTF	TGTGCCAGCAGCCTCCATCCGACAGATTATGACTATGGCTACACCTTC
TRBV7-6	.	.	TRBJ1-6	CASSLEAYNSPLHF	TGTGCCAGCAGCTTAGAGGCGTATAATTCACCCCTCCACTTT
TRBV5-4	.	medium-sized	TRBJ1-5	CASSFSGSNQPQHF	TGTGCCAGCAGCTTTTCGGGTAGCAATCAGCCCCAGCATTTT
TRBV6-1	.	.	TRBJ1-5	CASSENPQGNQPQHF	TGTGCCAGCAGTGAGAACCCTCAGGGCAATCAGCCCCAGCATTTT
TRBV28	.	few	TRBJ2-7	CASSRTVYEQYF	TGTGCCAGCAGTCGGACAGTATACGAGCAGTACTTC
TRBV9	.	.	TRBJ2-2	CASSTWGAGTGELFF	TGTGCCAGCAGCACTTGGGGGGCCGGCACCGGGGAGCTGTTTTTT
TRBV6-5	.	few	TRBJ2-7	CASSYGGRGITYEQYF	TGTGCCAGCAGTTACGGTGGCAGGGGTATTACCTACGAGCAGTACTTC
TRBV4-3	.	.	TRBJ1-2	CASSQDHSQFYGYTF	TGCGCCAGCAGCCAAGATCACAGCCAATTCTATGGCTACACCTTC
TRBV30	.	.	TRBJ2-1	CAWSVGVGGLYNEQFF	TGTGCCTGGAGTGTAGGAGTTGGGGGGCTCTACAATGAGCAGTTCTTC
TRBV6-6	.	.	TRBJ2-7	CASSHDKSYEQYF	TGTGCCAGCTCACATGACAAATCCTACGAGCAGTACTTC
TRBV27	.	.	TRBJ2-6	CASSLSNSAGANVLTF	TGTGCCAGCAGTTTATCCAACAGTGCTGGGGCCAACGTCCTGACTTTC
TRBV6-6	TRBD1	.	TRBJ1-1	CASSLQGPTEAFF	TGTGCCAGCAGCTTACAGGGGCCCACTGAAGCTTTCTTT
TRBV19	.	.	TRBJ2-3	CASSIWGAASADTQYF	TGTGCCAGTAGTATATGGGGGGCGGCTAGCGCAGATACGCAGTATTTT
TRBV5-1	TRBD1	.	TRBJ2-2	CASSLSRGLSGELFF	TGCGCCAGCAGCTTAAGCAGGGGGCTGTCCGGGGAGCTGTTTTTT
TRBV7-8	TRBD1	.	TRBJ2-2	CASSISRTGVNTGELFF	TGTGCCAGCTCTATTTCCAGGACAGGGGTTAACACCGGGGAGCTGTTTTTT
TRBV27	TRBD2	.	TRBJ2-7	CASSFQTSGGSEQYF	TGTGCCAGCAGTTTCCAGACTAGCGGGGGGTCCGAGCAGTACTTC
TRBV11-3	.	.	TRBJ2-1	CASSFRSYNEQFF	TGTGCCAGCAGTTTCCGGTCGTACAATGAGCAGTTCTTC
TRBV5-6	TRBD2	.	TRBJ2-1	CASSLGGSNEQFF	TGTGCCAGCAGCTTGGGCGGGAGCAATGAGCAGTTCTTC
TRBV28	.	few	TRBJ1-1	CASSFRRTGGFF	TGTGCCAGCAGTTTTCGGAGGACGGGGGGCTTCTTT
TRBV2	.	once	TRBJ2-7	CASSDDTYEQYF	TGTGCCAGCAGCGACGACACGTACGAGCAGTACTTC
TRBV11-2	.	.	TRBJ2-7	CASSLTRDSSYEQYF	TGTGCCAGCAGCTTAACCCGGGACTCCTCCTACGAGCAGTACTTC
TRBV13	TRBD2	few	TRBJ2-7	CASSTTSGSGSFPYEQYF	TGTGCCAGCAGCACGACTAGCGGGAGTGGTAGCTTCCCCTACGAGCAGTACTTC
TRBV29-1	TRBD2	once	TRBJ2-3	CSVAGGVGTDTQYF	TGCAGCGTTGCGGGGGGAGTAGGCACAGATACGCAGTATTTT
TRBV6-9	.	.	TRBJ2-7	CASSPTTGSYEQYF	TGTGCCAGCAGTCCTACGACAGGCTCCTACGAGCAGTACTTC
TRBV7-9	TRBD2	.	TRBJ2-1	CASSLDRSGTSGPYNEQFF	TGTGCCAGCAGCTTAGATCGGTCCGGGACTAGCGGACCCTACAATGAGCAGTTCTTC
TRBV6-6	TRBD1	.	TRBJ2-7	CASRHGQGAGEQYF	TGTGCCAGCAGACACGGACAGGGGGCAGGAGAGCAGTACTTC
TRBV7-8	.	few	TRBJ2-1	CASNPSSNEQFF	TGTGCCAGCAACCCCAGTTCCAATGAGCAGTTCTTC
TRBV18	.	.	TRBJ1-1	CASSPLQQNTEAFF	TGTGCCAGCTCACCGTTACAGCAGAACACTGAAGCTTTCTTT
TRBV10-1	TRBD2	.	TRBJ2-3	CASSASGGEEASADTQYF	TGCGCCAGCAGTGCTAGCGGGGGAGAGGAGGCCAGCGCAGATACGCAGTATTTT
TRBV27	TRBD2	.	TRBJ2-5	CASSMGLAAETQYF	TGTGCCAGCAGTATGGGACTAGCGGCGGAGACCCAGTACTTC
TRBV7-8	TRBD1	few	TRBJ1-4	CASSLGFRTGASNEKLFF	TGTGCCAGCAGCTTAGGGTTTCGGACAGGGGCCTCTAATGAAAAACTGTTTTTT
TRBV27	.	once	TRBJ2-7	CASSKRIGVRSYEQYF	TGTGCCAGCAGCAAAAGGATAGGGGTCCGATCCTACGAGCAGTACTTC
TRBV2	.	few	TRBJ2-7	CASRDTGAYEQYF	TGTGCCAGCAGAGACACGGGCGCCTACGAGCAGTACTTC
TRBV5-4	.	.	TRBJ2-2	CASSPANTGELFF	TGTGCCAGCAGCCCCGCGAACACCGGGGAGCTGTTTTTT
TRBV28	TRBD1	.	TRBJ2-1	CASSLGQGLDEQFF	TGTGCCAGCAGTTTGGGACAGGGGTTGGATGAGCAGTTCTTC
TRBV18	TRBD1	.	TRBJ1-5	CASSPTRQGNQPQHF	TGTGCCAGCTCACCTACTAGACAGGGGAATCAGCCCCAGCATTTT
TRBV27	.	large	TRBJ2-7	CASSLSQGTLSYEQYF	TGTGCCAGCAGTTTATCACAGGGAACCCTCTCCTACGAGCAGTACTTC
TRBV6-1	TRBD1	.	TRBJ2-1	CASRDPQGANNEQFF	TGTGCCAGCAGGGATCCACAGGGGGCGAACAATGAGCAGTTCTTC
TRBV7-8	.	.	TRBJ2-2	CASSLVGLMELFF	TGTGCCAGCAGCTTAGTCGGGCTAATGGAGCTGTTTTTT
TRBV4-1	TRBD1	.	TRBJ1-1	CASSQARQGLNTEAFF	TGCGCCAGCAGCCAAGCCCGACAGGGACTGAACACTGAAGCTTTCTTT
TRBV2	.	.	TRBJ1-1	CASSEASGGRGAFF	TGTGCCAGCAGTGAAGCCTCCGGGGGTAGGGGAGCTTTCTTT
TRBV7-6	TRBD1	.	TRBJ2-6	CASSTRQGSGANVLTF	TGTGCCAGCAGCACGCGACAGGGCTCTGGGGCCAACGTCCTGACTTTC
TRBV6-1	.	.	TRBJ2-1	CASSDFPAEQFF	TGTGCCAGCAGTGACTTCCCCGCTGAGCAGTTCTTC